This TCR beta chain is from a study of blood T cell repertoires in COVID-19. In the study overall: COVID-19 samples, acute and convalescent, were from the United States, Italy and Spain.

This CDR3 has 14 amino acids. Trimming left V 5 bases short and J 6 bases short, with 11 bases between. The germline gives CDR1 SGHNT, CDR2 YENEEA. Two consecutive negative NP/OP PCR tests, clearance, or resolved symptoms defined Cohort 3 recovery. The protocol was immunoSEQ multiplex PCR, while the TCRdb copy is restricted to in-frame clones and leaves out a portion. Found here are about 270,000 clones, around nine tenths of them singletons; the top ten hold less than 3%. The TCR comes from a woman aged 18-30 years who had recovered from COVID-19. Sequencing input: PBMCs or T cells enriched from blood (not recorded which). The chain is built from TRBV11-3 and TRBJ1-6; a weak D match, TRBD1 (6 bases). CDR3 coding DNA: TGTGCCAGCAGCCCGGACAGATCTAATTCACCCCTCCACTTT. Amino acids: CASSPDRSNSPLHF.